This T cell receptor beta chain was obtained from a study of shared clonotypes between healthy human individuals. General study findings and limits: Exclusively blood specimens were collected; tissue repertoires likely differ. Though the depth was large, rarefaction showed that sorted-subset sequencing was incomplete.

The CDR3 length is 13 residues. Deletions cut 3 bases from V and 10 bases from J, with 15 bases between. Germline CDR1 KGHSH, CDR2 LQKENI. Here immunoSEQ multiplex PCR was the method, and the copy in TCRdb shows in-frame clones only, minus some. The table includes about 1.5 million clones, roughly 98% detected once. To note about this clone: The antigen is not known.

The sample consisted of naive CD4+ T cells sorted from blood. Subset denoted: CD45RA+ positively selected. The V gene is TRBV18, the J gene TRBJ1-2; D possibly corresponds to TRBD1 (6 bases). The TCR sequence derives from a young man in good health. The CDR3 sequence is CASSPLRGAYYTF. In nucleotides, the CDR3 is TGTGCCAGCTCACCGCTCCGGGGGGCATACTACACCTTC. The entire variable domain, with the rest obtained from reference TRBV18 and TRBJ1-2, is as follows: NAGVMQNPRHLVRRRGQEARLRCSPMKGHSHVYWYRQLPEEGLKFMVYLQKENIIDESGMPKERFSAEFPKEGPSILRIQQVVRGDSAAYFCASSPLRGAYYTFGSGTRLTVV.